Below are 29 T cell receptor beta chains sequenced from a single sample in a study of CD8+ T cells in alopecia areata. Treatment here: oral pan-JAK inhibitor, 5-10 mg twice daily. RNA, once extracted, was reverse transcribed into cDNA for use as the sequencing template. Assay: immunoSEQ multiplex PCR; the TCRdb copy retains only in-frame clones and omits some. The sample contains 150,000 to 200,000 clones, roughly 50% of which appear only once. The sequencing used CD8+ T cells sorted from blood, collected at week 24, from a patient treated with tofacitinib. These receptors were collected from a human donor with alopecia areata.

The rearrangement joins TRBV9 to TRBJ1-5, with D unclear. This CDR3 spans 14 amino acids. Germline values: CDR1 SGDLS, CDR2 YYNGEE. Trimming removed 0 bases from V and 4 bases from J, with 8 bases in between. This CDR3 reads CASSVGTANQPQHF. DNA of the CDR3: TGTGCCAGCAGCGTAGGAACAGCTAATCAGCCCCAGCATTTT. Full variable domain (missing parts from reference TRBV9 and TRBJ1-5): DSGVTQTPKHLITATGQRVTLRCSPRSGDLSVYWYQQSLDQGLQFLIQYYNGEERAKGNILERFSAQQFPDLHSELNLSSLELGDSALYFCASSVGTANQPQHFGDGTRLSIL.

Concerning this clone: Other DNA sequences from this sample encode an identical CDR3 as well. CDR3 coding DNA: TGCGCCAGCAGCCAAGATTCAATGAACACTGAAGCTTTCTTT. Residues: CASSQDSMNTEAFF. The genes are TRBV4-3 and TRBJ1-1; D gene uncertain. The CDR3 runs to 14 residues. Germline V gives CDR1 LGHNA, CDR2 YSLEER. The V and J ends lost 0 bases and 0 bases respectively, with 5 bases between them.

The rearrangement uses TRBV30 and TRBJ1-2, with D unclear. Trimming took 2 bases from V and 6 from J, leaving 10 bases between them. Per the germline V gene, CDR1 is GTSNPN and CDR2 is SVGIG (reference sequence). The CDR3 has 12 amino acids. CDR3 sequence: CAWSSGGHGYTF. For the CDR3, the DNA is TGTGCCTGGAGTTCGGGAGGACATGGCTACACCTTC.

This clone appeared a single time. The CDR3 loop reads CASSAGQGAKGYTF. The CDR3 coding sequence is TGTGCCAGCAGCGCGGGACAGGGGGCTAAAGGCTACACCTTC. The rearrangement links TRBV5-6 to TRBJ1-2; 12 bases fit TRBD1. The CDR3 is made up of 14 amino acids. Trimming at V came to 4 bases and at J to 8 bases, leaving 6 bases not matched to a gene. CDR1 is SGHDT and CDR2 is YYEEEE in the germline V gene.

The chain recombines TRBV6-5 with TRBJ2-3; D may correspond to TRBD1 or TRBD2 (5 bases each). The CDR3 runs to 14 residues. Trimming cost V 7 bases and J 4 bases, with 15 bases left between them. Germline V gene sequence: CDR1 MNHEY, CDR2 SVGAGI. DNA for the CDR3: TGTGCCAGCAAAGTTTTTGGGACGGCAGATACGCAGTATTTT. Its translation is CASKVFGTADTQYF.

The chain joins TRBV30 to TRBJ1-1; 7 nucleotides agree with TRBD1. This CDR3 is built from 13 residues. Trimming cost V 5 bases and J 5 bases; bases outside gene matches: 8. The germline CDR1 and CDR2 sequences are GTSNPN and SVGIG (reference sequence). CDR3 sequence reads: CAWQTGRGTEAFF. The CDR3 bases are TGTGCCTGGCAGACAGGGAGAGGGACTGAAGCTTTCTTT. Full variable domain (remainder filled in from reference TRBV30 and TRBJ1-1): SQTIHQWPATLVQPVGSPLSLECTVEGTSNPNLYWYRQAAGRGLQLLFYSVGIGQISSEVPQNLSASRPQDRQFILSSKKLLLSDSGFYLCAWQTGRGTEAFFGQGTRLTVV.

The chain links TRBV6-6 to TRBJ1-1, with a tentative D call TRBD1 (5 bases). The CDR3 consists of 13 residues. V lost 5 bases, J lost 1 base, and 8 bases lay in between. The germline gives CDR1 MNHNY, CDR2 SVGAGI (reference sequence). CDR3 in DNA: TGTGCCAGCAGTCTTGGACAGAACACTGAAGCTTTCTTT. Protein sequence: CASSLGQNTEAFF.

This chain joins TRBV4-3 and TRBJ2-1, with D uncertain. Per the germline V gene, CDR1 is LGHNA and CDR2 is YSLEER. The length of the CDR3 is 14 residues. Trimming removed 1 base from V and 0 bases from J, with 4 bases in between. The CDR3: CASSQGGSYNEQFF. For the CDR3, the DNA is TGCGCCAGCAGCCAAGGCGGCTCCTACAATGAGCAGTTCTTC.

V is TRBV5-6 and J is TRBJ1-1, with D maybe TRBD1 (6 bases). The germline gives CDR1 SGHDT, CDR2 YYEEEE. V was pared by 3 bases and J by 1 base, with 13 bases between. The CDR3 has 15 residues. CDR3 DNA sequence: TGTGCCAGCAGCTCGGCGGGACATACGAACACTGAAGCTTTCTTT. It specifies CASSSAGHTNTEAFF.

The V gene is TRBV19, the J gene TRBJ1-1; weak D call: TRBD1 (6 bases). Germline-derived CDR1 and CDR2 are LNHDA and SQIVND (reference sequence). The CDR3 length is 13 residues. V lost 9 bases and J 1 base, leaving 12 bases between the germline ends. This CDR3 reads CASRQVPNTEAFF. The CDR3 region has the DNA TGTGCCAGCAGACAGGTACCGAACACTGAAGCTTTCTTT.

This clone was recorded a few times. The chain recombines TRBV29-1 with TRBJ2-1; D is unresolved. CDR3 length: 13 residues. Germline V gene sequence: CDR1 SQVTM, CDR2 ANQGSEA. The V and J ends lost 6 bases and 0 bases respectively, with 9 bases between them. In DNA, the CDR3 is TGCAGCGTGGATGACCACTCCTACAATGAGCAGTTCTTC. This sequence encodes CSVDDHSYNEQFF.

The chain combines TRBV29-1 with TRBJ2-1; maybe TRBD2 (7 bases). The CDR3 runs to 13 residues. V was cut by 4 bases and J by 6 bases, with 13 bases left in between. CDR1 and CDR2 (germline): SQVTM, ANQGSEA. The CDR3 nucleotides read TGCAGCGTTGGGGGGGGCCATTCCAATGAGCAGTTCTTC. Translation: CSVGGGHSNEQFF.

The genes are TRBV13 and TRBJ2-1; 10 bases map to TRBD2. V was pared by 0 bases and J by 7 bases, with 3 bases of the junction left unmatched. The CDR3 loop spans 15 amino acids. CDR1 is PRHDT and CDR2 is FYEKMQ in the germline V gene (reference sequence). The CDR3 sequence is CASSLGASGGNEQFF. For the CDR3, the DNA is TGTGCCAGCAGCTTAGGGGCTAGCGGGGGTAATGAGCAGTTCTTC.

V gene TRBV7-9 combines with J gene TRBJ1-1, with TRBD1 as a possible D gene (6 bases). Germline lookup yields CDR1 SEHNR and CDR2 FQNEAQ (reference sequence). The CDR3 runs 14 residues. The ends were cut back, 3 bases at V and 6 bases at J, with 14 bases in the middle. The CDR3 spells CASSFQGLSAEAFF. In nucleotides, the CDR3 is TGTGCCAGCAGCTTTCAGGGGCTTTCAGCTGAAGCTTTCTTT. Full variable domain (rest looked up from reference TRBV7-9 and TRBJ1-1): DTGVSQNPRHKITKRGQNVTFRCDPISEHNRLYWYRQTLGQGPEFLTYFQNEAQLEKSRLLSDRFSAERPKGSFSTLEIQRTEQGDSAMYLCASSFQGLSAEAFFGQGTRLTVV.

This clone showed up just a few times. The CDR3 is CASSPTGRETQYF. Here the CDR3 DNA reads TGCGCCAGCTCACCGACAGGGAGAGAGACCCAGTACTTC. The chain recombines TRBV10-2 with TRBJ2-5; 7 bases align to TRBD1. The CDR3 spans 13 residues. Germline V gives CDR1 WSHSY, CDR2 SAAADI. V was clipped by 8 bases and J by 4 bases; unmatched bases: 7.

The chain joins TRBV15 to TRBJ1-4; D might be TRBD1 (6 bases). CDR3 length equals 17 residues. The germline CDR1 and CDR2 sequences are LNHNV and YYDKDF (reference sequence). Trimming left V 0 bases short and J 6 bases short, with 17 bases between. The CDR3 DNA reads TGTGCCACCAGCAGAGATGCCCCCGGGACATTTGATGAAAAACTGTTTTTT. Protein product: CATSRDAPGTFDEKLFF.

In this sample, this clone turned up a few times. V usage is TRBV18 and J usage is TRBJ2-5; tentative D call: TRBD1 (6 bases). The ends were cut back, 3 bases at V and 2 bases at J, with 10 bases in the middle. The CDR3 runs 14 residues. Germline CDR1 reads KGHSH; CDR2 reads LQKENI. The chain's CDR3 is CASSPDSNQETQYF. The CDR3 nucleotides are TGTGCCAGCTCACCGGACAGTAATCAAGAGACCCAGTACTTC.

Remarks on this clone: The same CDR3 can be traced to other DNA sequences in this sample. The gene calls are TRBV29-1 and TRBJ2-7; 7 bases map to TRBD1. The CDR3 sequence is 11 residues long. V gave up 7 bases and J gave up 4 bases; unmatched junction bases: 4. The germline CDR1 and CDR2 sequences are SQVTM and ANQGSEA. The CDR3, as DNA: TGCAGCGCTCGACAGGGATACGAGCAGTACTTC. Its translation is CSARQGYEQYF.

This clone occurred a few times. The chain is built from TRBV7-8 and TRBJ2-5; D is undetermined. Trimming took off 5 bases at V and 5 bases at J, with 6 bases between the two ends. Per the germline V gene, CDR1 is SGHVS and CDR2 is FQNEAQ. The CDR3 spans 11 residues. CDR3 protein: CASSPRETQYF. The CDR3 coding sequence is TGTGCCAGCAGCCCTCGGGAGACCCAGTACTTC.

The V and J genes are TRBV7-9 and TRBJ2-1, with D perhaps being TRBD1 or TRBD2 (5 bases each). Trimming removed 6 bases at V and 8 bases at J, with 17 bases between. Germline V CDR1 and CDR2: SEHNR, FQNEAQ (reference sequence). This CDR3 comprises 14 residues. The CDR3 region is CASSRSVGEDEQFF. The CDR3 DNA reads TGTGCCAGCAGTCGCTCCGTGGGGGAAGATGAGCAGTTCTTC.

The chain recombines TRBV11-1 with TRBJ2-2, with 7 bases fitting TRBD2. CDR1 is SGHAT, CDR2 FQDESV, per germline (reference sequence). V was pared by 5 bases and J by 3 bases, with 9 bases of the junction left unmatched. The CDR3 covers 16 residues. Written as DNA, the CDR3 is TGTGCCAGCAGCGCTCGTCGGGGGGAAGACACCGGGGAGCTGTTTTTT. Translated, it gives CASSARRGEDTGELFF. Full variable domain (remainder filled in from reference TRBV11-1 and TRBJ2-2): EAEVAQSPRYKITEKSQAVAFWCDPISGHATLYWYRQILGQGPELLVQFQDESVVDDSQLPKDRFSAERLKGVDSTLKIQPAELGDSAMYLCASSARRGEDTGELFFGEGSRLTVL.

This CDR3 is CASSLLRTDTQYF. CDR3 nucleotide sequence: TGTGCCAGCAGTTTATTGCGCACAGATACGCAGTATTTT. V is TRBV27 and J is TRBJ2-3; no clear D. This CDR3 is built from 13 residues. Germline CDR1 MNHEY, CDR2 SMNVEV (reference sequence). The V and J ends lost 1 base and 1 base respectively, with 3 bases between them.

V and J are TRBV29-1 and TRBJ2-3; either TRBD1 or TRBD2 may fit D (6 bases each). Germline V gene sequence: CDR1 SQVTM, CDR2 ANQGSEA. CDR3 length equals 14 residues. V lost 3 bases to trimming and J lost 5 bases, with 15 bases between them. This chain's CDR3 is CSVEGGLVGDTQYF. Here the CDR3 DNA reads TGCAGCGTTGAGGGGGGCCTAGTTGGAGATACGCAGTATTTT.

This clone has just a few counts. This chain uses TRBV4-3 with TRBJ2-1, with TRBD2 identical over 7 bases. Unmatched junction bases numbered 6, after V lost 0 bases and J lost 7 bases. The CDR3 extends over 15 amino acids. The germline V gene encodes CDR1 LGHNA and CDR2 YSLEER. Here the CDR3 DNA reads TGCGCCAGCAGCCAAGAGCTATCGGGGGGAAATGAGCAGTTCTTC. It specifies CASSQELSGGNEQFF.

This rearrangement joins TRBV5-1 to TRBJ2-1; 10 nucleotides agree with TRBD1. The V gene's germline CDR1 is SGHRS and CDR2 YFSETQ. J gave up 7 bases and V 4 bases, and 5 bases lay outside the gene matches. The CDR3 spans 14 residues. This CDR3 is CASSPTGQGNEQFF. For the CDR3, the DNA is TGCGCCAGCAGCCCGACGGGACAGGGGAATGAGCAGTTCTTC.

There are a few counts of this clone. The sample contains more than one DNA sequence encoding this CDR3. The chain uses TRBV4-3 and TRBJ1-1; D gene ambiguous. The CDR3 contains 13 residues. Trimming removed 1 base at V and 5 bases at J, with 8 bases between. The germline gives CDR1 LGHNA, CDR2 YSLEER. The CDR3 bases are TGCGCCAGCAGCCAAGTAACCCGTACTGAAGCTTTCTTT. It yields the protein CASSQVTRTEAFF.

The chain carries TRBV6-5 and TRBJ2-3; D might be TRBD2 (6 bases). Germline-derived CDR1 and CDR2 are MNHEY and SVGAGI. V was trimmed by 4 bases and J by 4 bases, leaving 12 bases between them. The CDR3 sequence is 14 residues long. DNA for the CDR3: TGTGCCAGCAGTTTCCGGGGGATGGCAGATACGCAGTATTTT. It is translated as CASSFRGMADTQYF.

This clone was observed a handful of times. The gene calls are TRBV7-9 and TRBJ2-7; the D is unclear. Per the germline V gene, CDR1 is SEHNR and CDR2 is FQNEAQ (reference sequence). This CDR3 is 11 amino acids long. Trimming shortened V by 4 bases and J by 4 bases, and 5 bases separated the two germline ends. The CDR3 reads CASSWGYEQYF. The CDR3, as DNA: TGTGCCAGCAGCTGGGGTTACGAGCAGTACTTC.

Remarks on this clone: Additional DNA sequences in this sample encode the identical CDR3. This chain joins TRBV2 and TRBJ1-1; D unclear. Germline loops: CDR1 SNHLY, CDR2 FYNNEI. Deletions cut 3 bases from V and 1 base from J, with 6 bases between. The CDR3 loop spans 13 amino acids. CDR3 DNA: TGTGCCAGCAGTGAGTGGGGGAACACTGAAGCTTTCTTT. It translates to CASSEWGNTEAFF.